Below are 16 T cell receptor beta chains sequenced from a single sample in a study of beta chain features in type 1 diabetes. Sequencing targeted expressed TCRB transcripts, as all isolated RNA had been reverse transcribed. Using immunoSEQ multiplex PCR, the repertoire was profiled, and TCRdb retains in-frame clones only, with some absent. The sample shows about 360,000 clones, around an eighth of them seen only once. Sequences were obtained from naive CD4+ T cells from blood. These receptors all stem from a man younger than 35 in good health.

J is TRBJ1-4 and V is TRBV7-2, with no clear D. The V gene lost 3 bases and the J gene lost 8 bases, with 10 bases spanning the gap. The CDR3 sequence is 13 residues long. Germline V lookup: CDR1 SGHTA, CDR2 FQGNSA. Here the CDR3 reads CASSLTHREKLFF. CDR3 sequence (DNA): TGTGCCAGCAGCTTGACACATCGGGAAAAACTGTTTTTT.

This clone came up a few times. The chain has TRBV30 and TRBJ1-5; D possibly corresponds to TRBD1 (5 bases). This CDR3 region has 15 residues. Germline-derived CDR1 and CDR2 are GTSNPN and SVGIG (reference sequence). V was pared by 0 bases and J by 3 bases, with 12 bases between. CDR3 sequence reads: CAWSVGAVSNQPQHF. CDR3 DNA sequence: TGTGCCTGGAGTGTAGGGGCAGTCTCCAATCAGCCCCAGCATTTT.

The CDR3 loop is CASSKRNRDYEQYF. As DNA, the CDR3 is TGCGCCAGCAGCAAAAGAAACAGGGACTACGAGCAGTACTTC. The genes are TRBV4-3 and TRBJ2-5; the D gene is possibly TRBD1 (6 bases). The tail of the sequence fits TRBJ2-7 better, so the J call may be wrong. CDR1 and CDR2 (germline): LGHNA, YSLEER. This CDR3 spans 14 amino acids.

This clone was seen more than once but under ten times. Distinct nucleotide sequences in the sample also encode this CDR3. The rearrangement links TRBV14 to TRBJ1-3; D is uncertain. Trimming removed 3 bases at V and 4 bases at J, with 7 bases between. Looked up from germline, CDR1 is SGHDN and CDR2 is FVKESK. The CDR3 is made up of 13 amino acids. CDR3 sequence: CASSQGPGNTIYF. CDR3 nucleotides: TGTGCCAGCAGCCAGGGCCCAGGAAACACCATATATTTT. The full variable domain, completed using reference TRBV14 and TRBJ1-3, is EAGVTQFPSHSVIEKGQTVTLRCDPISGHDNLYWYRRVMGKEIKFLLHFVKESKQDESGMPNNRFLAERTGGTYSTLKVQPAELEDSGVYFCASSQGPGNTIYFGEGSWLTVV.

This clone has only a few counts. The gene calls are TRBV28 and TRBJ2-7; D perhaps matches TRBD1 (6 bases). This CDR3 is 13 amino acids long. V was cut by 2 bases and J by 8 bases, with 13 bases left in between. The V gene's germline CDR1 is MDHEN and CDR2 SYDVKM. CDR3 DNA: TGTGCCAGCAGTTTACCCCAGGGGCGGAAGCAGTACTTC. As protein: CASSLPQGRKQYF.

The chain links TRBV6-5 to TRBJ1-6, with TRBD1 matching over 8 bases. Germline trimming cut 7 bases from V and 12 bases from J; bases unmatched to any gene: 5. CDR1 is MNHEY and CDR2 is SVGAGI in the germline V gene. The CDR3 length is 12 residues. The CDR3 DNA is TGTGCCAGCAATGGACAGGGAGGACCCCTCCACTTT. This gives the protein CASNGQGGPLHF.

This clone appeared a few times. The chain links TRBV2 to TRBJ2-7; D perhaps matches TRBD1 (6 bases). This CDR3 is built from 15 residues. V gave up 4 bases and J gave up 1 base, with 14 bases separating them. CDR1 and CDR2 from the germline V gene are SNHLY and FYNNEI. The DNA of the CDR3 is TGTGCCAGCAGTGGACAGCAGGGGACATCCTACGAGCAGTACTTC. It yields the protein CASSGQQGTSYEQYF.

The chain recombines TRBV5-4 with TRBJ2-7; TRBD2 matches 8 bases. This CDR3 is 16 amino acids long. V shed 4 bases, J shed 7 bases, and the junction held 16 bases outside the gene matches. CDR1 and CDR2 from the germline V gene are SGHNT and YYREEE (reference sequence). The CDR3 loop is CASSPVVAGRGGEQYF. In nucleotides, the CDR3 is TGTGCCAGCAGCCCGGTGGTGGCGGGCCGGGGGGGGGAGCAGTACTTC.

CDR3 sequence: CSAASGSNQPQHF. Written as DNA, the CDR3 is TGCAGCGCTGCATCCGGGAGCAATCAGCCCCAGCATTTT. The V and J genes are TRBV29-1 and TRBJ1-5; D is ambiguous. The V gene's germline CDR1 is SQVTM and CDR2 ANQGSEA. The CDR3 contains 13 residues. V was trimmed by 7 bases and J by 1 base, leaving 11 bases between them.

In its sample, this clone was seen a few times. The chain combines TRBV6-5 with TRBJ1-5; 11 positions agree with TRBD1. CDR1 is MNHEY, CDR2 SVGAGI, per germline. The CDR3 loop spans 14 amino acids. The V and J ends lost 6 bases and 6 bases, in that order; junction bases with no gene match: 4. CDR3 nucleotides: TGTGCCAGCAGCCAGGACAGGGGGCCTCAGCCCCAGCATTTT. Translated: CASSQDRGPQPQHF.

The rearrangement uses TRBV27 and TRBJ2-1; no definite D call. CDR1 MNHEY and CDR2 SMNVEV come from the germline V gene (reference sequence). The V end was cut by 6 bases, the J end by 9 bases, with 15 bases between. The length of the CDR3 is 13 residues. CDR3 sequence: CASRSRKYGEQFF. The CDR3 DNA reads as TGTGCCAGCAGGTCTAGGAAATACGGTGAGCAGTTCTTC.

The rearrangement joins TRBV18 to TRBJ2-5; D perhaps matches TRBD2 (5 bases). Trimming stripped 0 bases from V and 3 bases from J, with 11 bases between. This CDR3 has 15 residues. In germline, CDR1 is KGHSH, CDR2 LQKENI. The CDR3, as DNA: TGTGCCAGCTCACCACCAAGTCTAGCAGAAGAGACCCAGTACTTC. As protein: CASSPPSLAEETQYF.

J is TRBJ2-1 and V is TRBV5-6, with D possibly being TRBD2 (5 bases). V shed 1 base and J shed 3 bases, with 8 bases lying between them. CDR3 size: 14 residues. Per the germline V gene, CDR1 is SGHDT and CDR2 is YYEEEE. The chain's CDR3 is CASSLRGGYNEQFF. In nucleotides, the CDR3 is TGTGCCAGCAGCTTGCGCGGAGGCTACAATGAGCAGTTCTTC.

The chain is built from TRBV5-6 and TRBJ2-5; TRBD1 matches at 7 bases. Trimming cost V 1 base and J 0 bases; bases outside gene matches: 3. The CDR3 runs 15 residues. Germline V gene sequence: CDR1 SGHDT, CDR2 YYEEEE. In nucleotides, the CDR3 is TGTGCCAGCAGCTTGAGGGGGACAGACCAAGAGACCCAGTACTTC. Residues: CASSLRGTDQETQYF. Using reference TRBV5-6 and TRBJ2-5 for the parts outside the CDR3, the full variable domain is DAGVTQSPTHLIKTRGQQVTLRCSPKSGHDTVSWYQQALGQGPQFIFQYYEEEERQRGNFPDRFSGHQFPNYSSELNVNALLLGDSALYLCASSLRGTDQETQYFGPGTRLLVL.

The chain joins TRBV13 to TRBJ1-1; a possible D gene is TRBD1 (6 bases). The CDR3 covers 15 residues. Germline CDR1 and CDR2: PRHDT and FYEKMQ (reference sequence). V lost 5 bases to trimming and J lost 1 base, with 14 bases between them. The CDR3 reads CASSTGTPRNTEAFF. CDR3 DNA: TGTGCCAGCAGCACAGGGACGCCGAGGAACACTGAAGCTTTCTTT.

This clone was counted only a few times. CDR3 amino acids: CASSLGLAGGLGTDTQYF. The CDR3, as DNA: TGTGCCAGCAGCTTAGGACTAGCGGGGGGGCTGGGCACAGATACGCAGTATTTT. The chain couples TRBV13 to TRBJ2-3; 13 positions agree with TRBD2. CDR1 is PRHDT and CDR2 is FYEKMQ in the germline V gene (reference sequence). V shed 0 bases, J shed 1 base, and the junction held 4 bases outside the gene matches. The CDR3 extends over 18 amino acids.